This T cell receptor (beta chain) was sequenced during a study of blood T cell repertoires in COVID-19. Study overall: Specimens from acute and convalescent COVID-19 originated in the United States, Italy and Spain. T cells, B-cell-depleted T cells, or PBMCs supplied cDNA or gDNA.

The authors' processing: By means of reference gene primer amplification, nucleated cell counts were estimated. Generated by immunoSEQ multiplex PCR, the TCRdb table keeps only in-frame clones and is missing some. For V, J and clone size, that table is used; D and trimming come from the DNA. Counted here are about 230,000 clones, about 83% occurring once; the ten biggest clones make up around 7%. Germline V gives CDR1 SGHDT, CDR2 YYEEEE. Unmatched junction bases numbered 11, after V lost 4 bases and J lost 8 bases. The CDR3 extends over 16 amino acids. The sample consisted of peripheral blood. The chain links TRBV5-6 to TRBJ2-1; 11 positions agree with TRBD1. The receptor comes from a woman between 45 and 60 years old with acute or convalescent COVID-19. In DNA form, the CDR3 reads TGTGCCAGCAGCGCAAACCGGGACAGGGGGTTCGATGAGCAGTTCTTC. Protein product: CASSANRDRGFDEQFF.